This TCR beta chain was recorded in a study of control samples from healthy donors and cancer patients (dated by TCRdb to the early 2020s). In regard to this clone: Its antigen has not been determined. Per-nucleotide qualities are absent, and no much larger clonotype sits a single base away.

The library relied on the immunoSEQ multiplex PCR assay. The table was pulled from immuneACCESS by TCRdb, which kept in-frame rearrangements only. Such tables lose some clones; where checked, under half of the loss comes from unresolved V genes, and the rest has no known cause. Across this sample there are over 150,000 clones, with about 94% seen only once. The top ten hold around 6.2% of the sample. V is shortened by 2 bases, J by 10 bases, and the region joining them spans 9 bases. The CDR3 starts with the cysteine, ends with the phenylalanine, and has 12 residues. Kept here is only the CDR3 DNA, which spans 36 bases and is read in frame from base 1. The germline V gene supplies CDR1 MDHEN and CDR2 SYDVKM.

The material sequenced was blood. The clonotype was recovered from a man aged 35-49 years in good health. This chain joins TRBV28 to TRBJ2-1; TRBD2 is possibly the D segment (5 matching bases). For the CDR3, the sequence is CASSLGRYEQFF. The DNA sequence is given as TGTGCCAGCAGTTTAGGGAGATACGAGCAGTTCTTC.